What follows are 2 T cell receptor beta chains derived from one specimen sequenced in a study of cytomegalovirus exposure and HLA in healthy donors. PCR used 60 Vbeta primers and 13 Jbeta primers. This table comes from immunoSEQ multiplex PCR, and its TCRdb copy is limited to in-frame clones, with some not included. The sample lists tens of thousands of clones; about 78% were seen once. Material for sequencing was PBMCs. The receptors derive from a young man in good health and CMV-seropositive.

CDR3 sequence (DNA): TGTGCCACCCGGGAACAGGGCACCTCCTACAATGAGCAGTTCTTC. This encodes CATREQGTSYNEQFF. The rearrangement links TRBV6-1 to TRBJ2-1; D is perhaps TRBD1 (6 bases). Germline CDR1 MNHNS, CDR2 SASEGT. CDR3 length: 15 amino acids. The V and J ends lost 10 bases and 0 bases respectively, with 16 bases between them.

This clone showed up just a few times. This chain uses TRBV5-1 with TRBJ2-1; 10 bases are shared with TRBD2. There are 16 residues in the CDR3. Trimming removed 0 bases from V and 5 bases from J; junction bases left unmatched: 5. Per germline, CDR1 SGHRS and CDR2 YFSETQ. In DNA, the CDR3 is TGCGCCAGCAGCTTGGGTCCTAGCGGGAGCCACAATGAGCAGTTCTTC. Residues: CASSLGPSGSHNEQFF.